The 16 T cell receptor beta chains below come from one sample, sequenced in a study of cytomegalovirus exposure and HLA in healthy donors. 60 Vbeta and 13 Jbeta primers were used in PCR. Using immunoSEQ multiplex PCR, the repertoire was profiled, and TCRdb retains in-frame clones only, with some absent. The record lists about 74,000 clones, of which the ten most abundant hold around 7.5%. Sequencing was performed on PBMCs. These TCRs come from a female donor in good health and CMV-seropositive.

On this clone: The limits of the CDR3 on the DNA are not certain, so only TCRdb's listed CDR3 is given. The chain combines TRBV19 with TRBJ2-3; the table's D call, TRBD2, was not checked against the DNA. The CDR3 contains 14 residues when both ends are counted. Germline CDR1 reads LNHDA; CDR2 reads SQIVND (reference sequence). The CDR3 is CASTSVTSTDTQYF.

The gene calls are TRBV18 and TRBJ1-2; 7 bases map to TRBD1. After removal of 0 bases from V and 8 bases from J, the junction contained 12 bases not matched to a gene. The CDR3 extends over 16 amino acids. Germline CDR1 reads KGHSH; CDR2 reads LQKENI. Here the CDR3 reads CASSPPTLMTGSGYTF. For the CDR3, the DNA is TGTGCCAGCTCACCACCGACCCTAATGACAGGGTCCGGCTACACCTTC.

For the CDR3, the DNA is TGTGCCAGCAGTGAAGGGCGGATGAACACTGAAGCTTTCTTT. Translation: CASSEGRMNTEAFF. The chain carries TRBV6-1 and TRBJ1-1; no clear D. This CDR3 contains 14 residues. V lost 1 base and J lost 0, with 6 bases in between. Germline loops: CDR1 MNHNS, CDR2 SASEGT.

On this clone: Germline and junction disagree at one end, which may indicate a read error. The chain is built from TRBV30 and TRBJ2-1; possibly TRBD2 for D (5 bases). In germline, CDR1 is GTSNPN, CDR2 SVGIG (reference sequence). The CDR3 sequence is 14 residues long. The CDR3 sequence is CAWSPGGYYNEQLF. The CDR3 DNA follows: TGTGCCTGGTCCCCCGGCGGGTACTACAATGAGCAGCTCTTC.

The chain links TRBV7-9 to TRBJ2-1, with 8 positions matching TRBD1. The germline V gene encodes CDR1 SEHNR and CDR2 FQNEAQ (reference sequence). This CDR3 region has 16 residues. J lost 7 bases, V lost 3 bases, and 11 bases had no gene match. CDR3 loop: CASSFRTGFSENEQFF. The CDR3 DNA reads TGTGCCAGCAGCTTTCGGACAGGGTTCAGTGAAAATGAGCAGTTCTTC.

The chain recombines TRBV30 with TRBJ2-7; a weak D match, TRBD1 (5 bases). Per germline, CDR1 GTSNPN and CDR2 SVGIG (reference sequence). The CDR3 extends over 14 amino acids. Deletions cut 3 bases from V and 5 bases from J, with 17 bases between. The CDR3 region has the DNA TGTGCCTGGAGGGAGACAGACCGAGTCCACGAGCAGTACTTC. Translated: CAWRETDRVHEQYF.

This sequence joins TRBV30 and TRBJ1-1, with D unresolved. Trimming cost V 2 bases and J 5 bases, with 15 bases left between them. Looked up from germline, CDR1 is GTSNPN and CDR2 is SVGIG (reference sequence). The CDR3 length is 14 residues. The CDR3 reads CAWSPDLEATEAFF. Here the CDR3 DNA reads TGTGCCTGGAGTCCCGACCTCGAGGCAACTGAAGCTTTCTTT.

This chain connects TRBV7-8 to TRBJ2-7; the match to TRBD1 covers 8 bases. Germline-derived CDR1 and CDR2 are SGHVS and FQNEAQ. The CDR3 totals 17 residues. V trimming: 0 bases; J trimming: 1 base; junction bases outside the gene matches: 8. The DNA of the CDR3 is TGTGCCAGCAGCTTAGCTCGACTTTGGACAGGGTCCTACGAGCAGTACTTC. It yields the protein CASSLARLWTGSYEQYF.

V is TRBV7-8 and J is TRBJ1-5; 8 bases agree with TRBD1. Unmatched junction bases numbered 7, after V lost 2 bases and J lost 7 bases. The CDR3 loop spans 15 amino acids. Germline CDR1 and CDR2: SGHVS and FQNEAQ. The DNA for the CDR3 is TGTGCCAGCAGCTTACTTCAGGGGGCGGGACAGCCCCAGCATTTT. Translation: CASSLLQGAGQPQHF.

This chain's CDR3 is CSVEGWFREANEQFF. CDR3 nucleotide sequence: TGCAGCGTTGAAGGGTGGTTCAGGGAAGCCAATGAGCAGTTCTTC. This chain links TRBV29-1 with TRBJ2-1; tentative D call: TRBD1 (5 bases). Germline-derived CDR1 and CDR2 are SQVTM and ANQGSEA. V was clipped by 1 base and J by 6 bases, with 16 bases between them. The CDR3 runs to 15 residues.

The chain is built from TRBV5-1 and TRBJ2-7; TRBD2 matches 7 bases. V shed 0 bases, J shed 6 bases, and the junction held 6 bases outside the gene matches. Germline lookup yields CDR1 SGHRS and CDR2 YFSETQ. The CDR3 consists of 14 residues. The CDR3 DNA sequence: TGCGCCAGCAGCTTGGGGGTCAGGGAGGGCGAGCAGTACTTC. It translates to CASSLGVREGEQYF.

The V and J genes are TRBV9 and TRBJ1-2, with 7 nucleotides matching TRBD1. J was trimmed by 2 bases and V by 4 bases; bases with no gene match: 5. CDR1 and CDR2 from the germline V gene are SGDLS and YYNGEE. This CDR3 has 14 amino acids. CDR3 bases: TGTGCCAGCAGCCTGGAGACAGGGAACTATGGCTACACCTTC. It codes for CASSLETGNYGYTF. The whole variable domain, remainder taken from reference TRBV9 and TRBJ1-2, is DSGVTQTPKHLITATGQRVTLRCSPRSGDLSVYWYQQSLDQGLQFLIQYYNGEERAKGNILERFSAQQFPDLHSELNLSSLELGDSALYFCASSLETGNYGYTFGSGTRLTVV.

V and J are TRBV5-4 and TRBJ1-2, with 8 bases lining up with TRBD1. The V segment lost 4 bases and the J segment 2 bases; nucleotides outside the gene matches: 1. Looked up from germline, CDR1 is SGHNT and CDR2 is YYREEE (reference sequence). CDR3 length equals 13 residues. The CDR3 here is CASSRTGNYGYTF. CDR3 coding DNA: TGTGCCAGCAGCCGGACAGGGAACTATGGCTACACCTTC. Filled out from reference TRBV5-4 and TRBJ1-2, the complete variable domain reads ETGVTQSPTHLIKTRGQQVTLRCSSQSGHNTVSWYQQALGQGPQFIFQYYREEENGRGNFPPRFSGLQFPNYSSELNVNALELDDSALYLCASSRTGNYGYTFGSGTRLTVV.

The J gene is TRBJ1-4, the V gene TRBV15, with D unclear. Germline values: CDR1 LNHNV, CDR2 YYDKDF (reference sequence). The CDR3 has 13 residues. With 3 bases removed from V and 5 bases from J, the gap between germline ends came to 7 bases. In DNA, the CDR3 is TGTGCCACCAGCAGGGAGTTAAATGAAAAACTGTTTTTT. This codes for CATSRELNEKLFF.

This chain joins TRBV28 and TRBJ1-1; maybe TRBD1 (5 bases). With 3 bases removed from V and 5 bases from J, the gap between germline ends came to 10 bases. Germline CDR1 MDHEN, CDR2 SYDVKM. This CDR3 has 13 amino acids. Written as DNA, the CDR3 is TGTGCCAGCAGTTTTTTGGGGCGGACTGAAGCTTTCTTT. Translating it yields CASSFLGRTEAFF.

The chain recombines TRBV27 with TRBJ1-2; D is possibly TRBD1 (6 bases). Germline V gives CDR1 MNHEY, CDR2 SMNVEV (reference sequence). The CDR3 has 15 residues. V dropped 6 bases and J dropped 4 bases, with 18 bases sitting between them. CDR3 amino acids: CASRGVQGFSYGYTF. DNA for the CDR3: TGTGCCAGCAGGGGGGTGCAGGGGTTTAGCTATGGCTACACCTTC.